This paragraph covers one T cell receptor (beta chain) sequence. These data belong to a study of blood T cell repertoires in COVID-19. In the original analysis: Estimated nucleated cell counts came from reference gene primer amplification. Produced via immunoSEQ multiplex PCR; TCRdb's table is partial and in-frame only. V, J and clone size were drawn from that table, and D and trimming were deduced from the DNA. Among roughly 66,000 clones listed, 91% were seen once. V lost 0 bases and J lost 5; bases outside the gene matches: 13. The CDR3 is made up of 18 amino acids. The germline CDR1 and CDR2 sequences are SGHRS and YFSETQ.

Sequenced input: peripheral blood. The chain uses TRBV5-1 and TRBJ2-5; TRBD2 matches at 10 bases. The receptor comes from a human donor with active COVID-19. The donor label of this sample is uncertain. The CDR3, as DNA: TGCGCCAGCAGCTTGGAGGCTAGCGGGAGTTTCGGGCGGGAGACCCAGTACTTC. It specifies CASSLEASGSFGRETQYF.